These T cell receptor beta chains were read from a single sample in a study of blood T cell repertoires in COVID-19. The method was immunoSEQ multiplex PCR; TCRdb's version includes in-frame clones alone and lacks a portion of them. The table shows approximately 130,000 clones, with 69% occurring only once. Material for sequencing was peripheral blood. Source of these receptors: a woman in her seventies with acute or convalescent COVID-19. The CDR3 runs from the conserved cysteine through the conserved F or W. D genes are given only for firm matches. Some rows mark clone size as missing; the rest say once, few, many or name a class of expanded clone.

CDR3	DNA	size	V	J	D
CASNPGGFDEQFF	TGCGCCAGCAACCCAGGGGGGTTCGATGAGCAGTTCTTC	-	TRBV10-2	TRBJ2-1	-
CASSMRQGPYEQYF	TGTGCCAGCAGTATGCGACAGGGGCCCTACGAGCAGTACTTC	-	TRBV28	TRBJ2-7	TRBD1
CASSIGGWTYGYTF	TGTGCCAGTAGTATTGGAGGGTGGACCTATGGCTACACCTTC	few	TRBV19	TRBJ1-2	-
CASTSGTEPYNEQFF	TGCGCCAGCACCTCCGGGACAGAGCCCTACAATGAGCAGTTCTTC	-	TRBV5-1	TRBJ2-1	TRBD1
CASSLGLASQETQYF	TGTGCCAGCAGCCTGGGACTAGCAAGCCAAGAGACCCAGTACTTC	few	TRBV5-6	TRBJ2-5	TRBD2
CASSYSGGANQPQHF	TGTGCCAGCAGTTACTCGGGGGGAGCCAATCAGCCCCAGCATTTT	-	TRBV6-5	TRBJ1-5	-
CASSVLFYEQYF	TGTGCCAGCAGTGTATTGTTCTACGAGCAGTACTTC	-	TRBV2	TRBJ2-7	-
CASSEDRGSYNEQFF	TGTGCCAGCAGTGAAGACAGGGGCTCCTACAATGAGCAGTTCTTC	-	TRBV2	TRBJ2-1	TRBD1
CASSESGLAGSSSYNEQFF	TGCGCCAGCAGTGAGTCGGGACTAGCGGGTTCTAGCTCCTACAATGAGCAGTTCTTC	-	TRBV10-1	TRBJ2-1	TRBD2
CASSPHSSSRQGAEAFF	TGCGCCAGCAGCCCGCATTCGTCGTCGAGACAGGGGGCTGAAGCTTTCTTT	-	TRBV4-1	TRBJ1-1	TRBD1
CASSLVQSNTEAFF	TGTGCCAGCAGCTTAGTTCAGTCGAACACTGAAGCTTTCTTT	once	TRBV7-9	TRBJ1-1	-
CASSNSNQPQHF	TGTGCCAGCAGCAATAGCAATCAGCCCCAGCATTTT	-	TRBV12-3/TRBV12-4	TRBJ1-5	-
CASSQGTGGATEAFF	TGTGCCAGCAGCCAAGGCACAGGCGGGGCCACTGAAGCTTTCTTT	-	TRBV3-1/TRBV3-2	TRBJ1-1	-
CASSLGRGRRELFF	TGTGCCAGCAGCTTAGGCCGGGGTCGGCGGGAGCTGTTTTTT	-	TRBV13	TRBJ2-2	-
CATSPERRSSYEQYF	TGTGCCACCAGCCCTGAGAGGAGGAGCTCCTACGAGCAGTACTTC	-	TRBV15	TRBJ2-7	-
CASSITSGVGVNEQFF	TGTGCCAGTAGTATCACTAGCGGGGTCGGTGTTAATGAGCAGTTCTTC	-	TRBV19	TRBJ2-1	TRBD2
CASSAVVPDRTVNYGYTF	TGTGCCAGCAGTGCAGTTGTCCCGGACAGGACTGTGAACTATGGCTACACCTTC	-	TRBV6-1	TRBJ1-2	TRBD1
CASKGQGTGSPLHF	TGTGCCAGCAAGGGACAGGGGACGGGTTCACCCCTCCACTTT	-	TRBV7-2	TRBJ1-6	TRBD1
CAWSVREQYF	TGTGCCTGGAGTGTTCGCGAGCAGTACTTC	-	TRBV30	TRBJ2-7	-
CASSPLAATNEKLFF	TGCGCCAGCAGCCCCTTGGCGGCAACTAATGAAAAACTGTTTTTT	few	TRBV5-1	TRBJ1-4	-
CASSSGQAQYF	TGTGCCAGCAGCTCCGGACAGGCCCAGTACTTC	-	TRBV6-5	TRBJ2-5	TRBD1
CASSRETSQDEQFF	TGTGCCAGCAGTAGAGAAACTAGTCAGGATGAGCAGTTCTTC	-	TRBV6-5	TRBJ2-1	-
CASSLIGGGTDTQYF	TGTGCCAGCAGCTTAATAGGCGGGGGCACAGATACGCAGTATTTT	-	TRBV7-3	TRBJ2-3	-
CASSRSGGASQYQETQYF	TGTGCCAGCAGTCGTAGCGGGGGGGCCTCCCAGTACCAAGAGACCCAGTACTTC	-	TRBV2	TRBJ2-5	TRBD2
CASSWASSSYNEQFF	TGTGCCAGCAGCTGGGCCTCCAGCTCCTACAATGAGCAGTTCTTC	-	TRBV7-2	TRBJ2-1	-
CASRARQGSGQFF	TGCGCCAGCAGGGCACGACAGGGTTCGGGGCAGTTCTTC	many	TRBV10-1	TRBJ2-1	TRBD1
CASSMPNSADSSLREKLFF	TGTGCCAGTAGTATGCCCAATTCCGCGGACAGTTCTCTGCGGGAAAAACTGTTTTTT	-	TRBV19	TRBJ1-4	-
CSASGGQGSGRAYEQYF	TGCAGTGCTAGTGGGGGACAGGGATCAGGCCGGGCCTACGAGCAGTACTTC	-	TRBV20-1	TRBJ2-7	TRBD1
CASSQNPSGSADTQYF	TGTGCCAGCTCCCAAAATCCTAGCGGGAGCGCAGATACGCAGTATTTT	-	TRBV18	TRBJ2-3	TRBD2
CASGYSTFSDTGELFF	TGTGCTAGTGGTTATTCTACTTTCTCGGACACCGGGGAGCTGTTTTTT	-	TRBV12-5	TRBJ2-2	-
CASSVRQETQYF	TGTGCCAGCAGTGTCCGTCAAGAGACCCAGTACTTC	-	TRBV25-1	TRBJ2-5	-
CASINPSGLPEQFF	TGTGCCAGCATCAACCCCTCAGGGCTACCAGAGCAGTTCTTC	-	TRBV11-3	TRBJ2-1	-